The rows below give T cell receptor beta chains drawn from one sample of a study of regulatory T cells in long-lasting Graves disease. TCRdb recomputed calls from the multiplex PCR reads with MiXCR, one row per CDR3 protein. The sample shows approximately 490,000 distinct CDR3 sequences, 15% to 20% of them seen only once. The sample was also linked to a second study, of T cells in Graves' hyperthyroidism and ophthalmopathy.

The starting material was peripheral blood mononuclear cells (PBMCs), obtained at new diagnosis, from a patient treated with antithyroid drugs. The receptors originated from a man aged 35 to 55 with Graves disease. CDR3s include the opening cysteine and the closing phenylalanine or tryptophan. The D gene is left open where the match is weak. Not all rows give a size; the values are once, few, many and, for expanded clones, a class.

TRBV29-1,TRBD1,.,TRBJ2-2,TGCAGCGTTGGACAGGGGGGGTACACCGGGGAGCTGTTTTTT,CSVGQGGYTGELFF
TRBV6-1,.,few,TRBJ1-2,TGTGCCAGCGCCAAAGGGGGGGGTAACTATGGCTACACCTTC,CASAKGGGNYGYTF
TRBV5-4,.,.,TRBJ1-6,TGTGCCAGCAGTGCGGGAGGCCCTAGCTCCTATAATTCACCCCTCCACTTT,CASSAGGPSSYNSPLHF
TRBV27,TRBD1,many,TRBJ2-7,TGTGCCAGCAGTGGACAGGGGAGACCCCCCTACGAGCAGTACTTC,CASSGQGRPPYEQYF
TRBV20-1,TRBD1,many,TRBJ2-3,TGCAGTGCTAGGCAGGGGGCGCGTACAGATACGCAGTATTTT,CSARQGARTDTQYF
TRBV7-9,.,.,TRBJ2-7,TGTGCCAGCAGCTTAGAGGGCAGGAGGCACGAGCAGTACTTC,CASSLEGRRHEQYF
TRBV6-1,.,many,TRBJ2-3,TGTGCCAGCAATACATCCAGGGGCAGAAACACAGATACGCAGTATTTT,CASNTSRGRNTDTQYF
TRBV5-1,TRBD2,many,TRBJ2-5,TGCGCCAGCAGCTTGAAACTAGCGGGGGAGACCCAGTACTTC,CASSLKLAGETQYF
TRBV6-6,TRBD1,.,TRBJ1-6,TGTGCCAGCAGTCACTCGAGACAGGGGAATTCACCCCTCCACTTT,CASSHSRQGNSPLHF
TRBV27,TRBD1,few,TRBJ2-7,TGTGCCAGCAGTTTAACCGCTCCGGGACAGGGATTTTACGAGCAGTACTTC,CASSLTAPGQGFYEQYF
TRBV19,TRBD1,many,TRBJ1-5,TGTGCCAGTAGTACGCTGGACAGGGGGAATCAGCCCCAGCATTTT,CASSTLDRGNQPQHF
TRBV2,.,many,TRBJ2-1,TGTGCCAGCAGTGAACTAGCGCCGACCTACAATGAGCAGTTCTTC,CASSELAPTYNEQFF
TRBV20-1,TRBD1,.,TRBJ2-1,TGCAGTGCTAAAGGTCCTTGGGGACAGGGGAATGGGAATGAGCAGTTCTTC,CSAKGPWGQGNGNEQFF
TRBV4-1,.,many,TRBJ1-1,TGCGCCAGCAGCCAAGGACGGGGGAACACTGAAGCTTTCTTT,CASSQGRGNTEAFF
TRBV30,TRBD2,many,TRBJ2-1,TGTGCCTGGAGTGTGCCTGGCGGGAGGGCCCACAATGAGCAGTTCTTC,CAWSVPGGRAHNEQFF
TRBV28,.,many,TRBJ2-7,TGTGCCAGCAGTCAGGTCCTCCTAGGATACGGGAGTGGCAACGAGCAGTACTTC,CASSQVLLGYGSGNEQYF
TRBV6-2/TRBV6-3,.,.,TRBJ2-5,TGTGCCAGCAGTCGTTTATCGCCCAGACAAGAGACCCAGTACTTC,CASSRLSPRQETQYF
TRBV5-1,.,many,TRBJ2-1,TGCGCCAGCAACCCGACCCTAAGCTCCTACAATGAGCAGTTCTTC,CASNPTLSSYNEQFF